This T cell receptor beta chain derives from a study of shared clonotypes between healthy human individuals. This clone was observed a single time. CDR1 and CDR2 from the germline V gene are SGHAT and FQNNGV. The ends were cut back, 3 bases at V and 4 bases at J, with 12 bases in the middle. The CDR3 has 14 residues. Data came from immunoSEQ multiplex PCR; TCRdb stores just in-frame clones and leaves some out. The data contain 450,000 to 500,000 clones, over 60% of them singletons. The sequenced sample consisted of PBMCs. The source of this sequence is a woman aged 40 to 50 in good health. Some clones in this sample may be carry-over from other donors' samples. This rearrangement joins TRBV11-2 to TRBJ1-2; D is uncertain. CDR3: CASSFSSAFYGYTF. The CDR3 DNA sequence: TGTGCCAGCAGCTTTAGTTCAGCGTTCTATGGCTACACCTTC. Supplemented by reference TRBV11-2 and TRBJ1-2, the full variable domain reads EAGVAQSPRYKIIEKRQSVAFWCNPISGHATLYWYQQILGQGPKLLIQFQNNGVVDDSQLPKDRFSAERLKGVDSTLKIQPAKLEDSAVYLCASSFSSAFYGYTFGSGTRLTVV.